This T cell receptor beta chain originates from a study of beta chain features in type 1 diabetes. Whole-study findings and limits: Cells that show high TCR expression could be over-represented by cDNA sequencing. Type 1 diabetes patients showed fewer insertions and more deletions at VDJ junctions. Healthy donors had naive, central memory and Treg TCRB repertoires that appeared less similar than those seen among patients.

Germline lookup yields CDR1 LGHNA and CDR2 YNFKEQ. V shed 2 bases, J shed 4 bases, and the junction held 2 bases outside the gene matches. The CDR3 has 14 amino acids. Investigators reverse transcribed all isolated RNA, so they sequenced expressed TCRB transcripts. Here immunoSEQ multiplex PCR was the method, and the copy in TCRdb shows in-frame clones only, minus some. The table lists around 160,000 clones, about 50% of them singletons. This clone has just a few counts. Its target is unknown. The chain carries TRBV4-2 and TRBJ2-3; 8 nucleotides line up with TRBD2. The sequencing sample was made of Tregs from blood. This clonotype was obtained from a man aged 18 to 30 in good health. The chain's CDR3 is CASSQRTSSDTQYF. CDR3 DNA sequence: TGTGCCAGCAGCCAACGGACTAGCTCAGATACGCAGTATTTT.